This entry features one T cell receptor beta chain sequence. Antigen specificity is unknown. Clones were read by immunoSEQ multiplex PCR, and TCRdb kept only the in-frame ones, dropping some. The sample shows some 42,000 clones, approximately 83% of them seen only once. The record originates from a study of OX40 agonist ivuxolimab in advanced cancers. Across the study: Dose-escalation patients were diagnosed with hepatocellular carcinoma, melanoma, renal cell cancer or head and neck cancer. Broader study findings: Within 6 weeks, CD4+ and CD8+ blood T cells expanded clonally at 0.1 to 3.0 mg/kg. More expanded clones were seen, on average, in CD8+ T cells than in CD4+. Some nonresponders additionally presented with little normalized T-cell clonal expansion.

This CDR3 region has 12 residues. Trimming took 6 bases from V and 4 from J; bases not matched to a gene: 0. Germline CDR1 and CDR2: LNHDA and SQIVND (reference sequence). The sample was CD4+ or CD8+ T cells sorted from blood, taken in a trial of the OX40 agonist ivuxolimab. The J gene is TRBJ1-1, the V gene TRBV19; 9 bases agree with TRBD1. This TCR derives from an adult with an advanced solid tumor such as melanoma, head and neck, liver or kidney cancer. The CDR3 reads CASRQGATEAFF. The CDR3 bases are TGTGCCAGTAGACAGGGGGCCACTGAAGCTTTCTTT.